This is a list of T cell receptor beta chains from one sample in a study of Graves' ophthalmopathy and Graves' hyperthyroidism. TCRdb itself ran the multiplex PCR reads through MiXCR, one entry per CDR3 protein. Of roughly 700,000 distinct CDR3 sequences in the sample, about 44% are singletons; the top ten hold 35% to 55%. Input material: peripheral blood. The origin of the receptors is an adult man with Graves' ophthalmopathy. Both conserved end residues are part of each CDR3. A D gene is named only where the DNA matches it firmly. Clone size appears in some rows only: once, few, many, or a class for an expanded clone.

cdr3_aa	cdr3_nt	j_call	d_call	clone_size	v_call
CASSLEGLAWEQYF	TGCGCCAGCAGCTTGGAGGGACTGGCGTGGGAGCAGTACTTC	TRBJ2-7	-	-	TRBV5-1
CASSSRGLNTEAFF	TGTGCCAGCAGCTCAAGGGGACTGAACACTGAAGCTTTCTTT	TRBJ1-1	-	many	TRBV7-2
CASSVDYGLQETQYF	TGTGCCAGCAGCGTAGATTACGGATTGCAAGAGACCCAGTACTTC	TRBJ2-5	-	few	TRBV9
CAISGQGGNSPLHF	TGTGCCATCAGTGGGCAGGGGGGGAATTCACCCCTCCACTTT	TRBJ1-6	TRBD1	-	TRBV10-3
CASSSGRTEETQYF	TGTGCCAGCAGTTCAGGACGGACAGAAGAGACCCAGTACTTC	TRBJ2-5	-	few	TRBV27
CSVGLDRGDGYTF	TGCAGCGTGGGCCTGGACAGGGGGGATGGCTACACCTTC	TRBJ1-2	TRBD1	-	TRBV29-1
CASSMRDSLGGGTDTQYF	TGTGCCAGTAGTATGCGGGACAGCCTAGGAGGTGGCACAGATACGCAGTATTTT	TRBJ2-3	-	-	TRBV7-2
CASSLDLSPTDEQYF	TGTGCCAGCAGCCTAGATCTTAGTCCTACCGACGAGCAGTACTTC	TRBJ2-7	-	-	TRBV7-2
CATSDGTSGRARETQYF	TGTGCCACCAGTGACGGGACTAGCGGGAGGGCCCGGGAGACCCAGTACTTC	TRBJ2-5	TRBD2	few	TRBV24-1
CASSERDGDMNTEAFF	TGTGCCAGCAGCGAACGGGACGGGGACATGAACACTGAAGCTTTCTTT	TRBJ1-1	-	many	TRBV13
CSASPGANSPLHF	TGCAGTGCTAGTCCAGGGGCAAATTCACCCCTCCACTTT	TRBJ1-6	-	-	TRBV20-1
CASSVTSGSYEQYF	TGTGCCAGCAGCGTGACTAGCGGCTCCTACGAGCAGTACTTC	TRBJ2-7	TRBD2	many	TRBV7-2
CASSPLRTGAKETQYF	TGTGCCAGCTCACCACTCCGGACAGGGGCGAAAGAGACCCAGTACTTC	TRBJ2-5	TRBD1	-	TRBV5-4
CGISQMSGQGHTGELFF	TGTGGCATCAGTCAAATGAGTGGACAGGGGCACACCGGGGAGCTGTTTTTT	TRBJ2-2	TRBD1	-	TRBV10-3
CSARTGGAEAFF	TGCAGTGCCAGAACAGGGGGCGCTGAAGCTTTCTTT	TRBJ1-1	TRBD1	-	TRBV20-1